The 19 T cell receptor beta chains below all came from one sample that was sequenced in a study of blood T cell repertoires in COVID-19. Sequencing used immunoSEQ multiplex PCR; TCRdb keeps in-frame clones, though not all of them. The table has 120,000 or so clones, about four fifths seen once. Sequenced: peripheral blood. These receptors all come from a man aged 25 to 45 with COVID-19, enrolled during active disease.

The gene calls are TRBV12-3 or TRBV12-4 and TRBJ2-1, with D maybe TRBD2 (5 bases). Trimming took 3 bases from V and 4 from J, leaving 7 bases between them. The CDR3 totals 13 residues. The CDR3 DNA reads as TGTGCCAGCAGTTTTGAGGGTTACAATGAGCAGTTCTTC. Translated: CASSFEGYNEQFF.

The genes are TRBV4-1 and TRBJ1-1; D is uncertain. Germline V gives CDR1 MGHRA, CDR2 YSYEKL. Between the trimmed V and J ends, which lost 8 bases and 6 bases, there was a span of 16 bases. The CDR3 covers 13 residues. DNA for the CDR3: TGCGCCAGCCCCCAACCCGGAGTCGCTGAAGCTTTCTTT. Its translation: CASPQPGVAEAFF.

This clone came up a few times. The CDR3 spells CATRPGLGGTEAFF. The CDR3 DNA reads as TGTGCCACCAGACCGGGCCTCGGGGGCACTGAAGCTTTCTTT. The chain combines TRBV15 with TRBJ1-1, with D perhaps TRBD1 (5 bases). There are 14 residues in the CDR3. Germline CDR1 reads LNHNV; CDR2 reads YYDKDF (reference sequence). V lost 6 bases to trimming and J lost 4 bases, with 15 bases between them.

The chain recombines TRBV28 with TRBJ1-2; a possible D gene is TRBD1 (5 bases). This CDR3 region has 14 residues. V was cut by 4 bases and J by 1 base, with 10 bases left in between. The germline gives CDR1 MDHEN, CDR2 SYDVKM. The CDR3 sequence: CASSSSTDNYGYTF. In DNA, the CDR3 is TGTGCCAGCAGTTCCTCGACAGATAACTATGGCTACACCTTC.

This chain links TRBV5-4 with TRBJ2-6, with 9 nucleotides matching TRBD1. The V and J ends lost 3 bases and 2 bases, in that order; junction bases with no gene match: 6. Germline values: CDR1 SGHNT, CDR2 YYREEE (reference sequence). This CDR3 has 17 residues. CDR3 sequence (DNA): TGTGCCAGCAGCTCCGGACAGGGGCGGACTGGGGCCAACGTCCTGACTTTC. Translation gives CASSSGQGRTGANVLTF.

The CDR3 coding sequence is TGTGCCAGCAGCGTAGGACAGGGGACTTTGGATGGCTACACCTTC. This gives the protein CASSVGQGTLDGYTF. The V gene is TRBV9, the J gene TRBJ1-2, with 8 bases that match TRBD1. Germline trimming cut 0 bases from V and 6 bases from J; bases unmatched to any gene: 7. Per germline, CDR1 SGDLS and CDR2 YYNGEE. CDR3 size: 15 residues.

This clone was detected only once. The chain carries TRBV13 and TRBJ1-4; D unclear. From germline, CDR1 is PRHDT and CDR2 FYEKMQ (reference sequence). The CDR3 totals 14 residues. The germline V and J ends were trimmed by 1 base and 5 bases, with 8 bases remaining between them. The CDR3 spells CASSLEGGNEKLFF. The CDR3 nucleotides read TGTGCCAGCAGCTTAGAGGGAGGGAATGAAAAACTGTTTTTT.

The chain recombines TRBV7-8 with TRBJ2-5; D may be TRBD2 (7 bases). The CDR3 is made up of 16 amino acids. Per germline, CDR1 SGHVS and CDR2 FQNEAQ. Deletions cut 1 base from V and 5 bases from J, with 17 bases between. The CDR3 DNA reads as TGTGCCAGCAGCTTAGTTGGGGGGGGCGTTGAGGAGACCCAGTACTTC. It is translated as CASSLVGGGVEETQYF.

J is TRBJ2-7 and V is TRBV7-9; perhaps TRBD1 as D (6 bases). Deletions cut 4 bases from V and 3 bases from J, with 19 bases between. The CDR3 is made up of 16 amino acids. CDR1 and CDR2 (germline): SEHNR, FQNEAQ (reference sequence). The CDR3 protein is CASSSEGVGHHYEQYF. For the CDR3, the DNA is TGTGCCAGCAGCTCCGAGGGGGTGGGACACCACTACGAGCAGTACTTC.

The chain links TRBV6-2 or TRBV6-3 to TRBJ2-5; D is possibly TRBD2 (6 bases). This CDR3 is 17 amino acids long. Looked up from germline, CDR1 is MNHEY and CDR2 is SVGEGT. The V and J ends lost 4 bases and 5 bases respectively, with 23 bases between them. The chain's CDR3 is CASSSPWGEGRGETQYF. As DNA, the CDR3 is TGTGCCAGCAGTTCCCCTTGGGGGGAAGGGCGTGGGGAGACCCAGTACTTC.

The V and J genes are TRBV2 and TRBJ2-1, with D perhaps TRBD2 (5 bases). The ends were cut back, 8 bases at V and 9 bases at J, with 20 bases in the middle. Germline CDR1 reads SNHLY; CDR2 reads FYNNEI. This CDR3 is built from 14 residues. CDR3 DNA: TGTGCCAGCGCCCTAGCTCTGGATGTCGTTGAGCAGTTCTTC. Amino acids: CASALALDVVEQFF.

This chain connects TRBV4-1 to TRBJ2-1; unclear D gene. V lost 0 bases, J lost 7 bases, and 7 bases lay in between. The CDR3 has 13 residues. Germline CDR1 MGHRA, CDR2 YSYEKL. In DNA, the CDR3 is TGCGCCAGCAGCCAAGAGATGGAGAATGAGCAGTTCTTC. Protein product: CASSQEMENEQFF.

This chain joins TRBV5-4 and TRBJ2-7; 11 bases are shared with TRBD2. J was trimmed by 6 bases and V by 4 bases; bases with no gene match: 9. The length of the CDR3 is 15 residues. Germline assignment: CDR1 SGHNT and CDR2 YYREEE (reference sequence). The chain's CDR3 is CASSPLAGGPSEQYF. CDR3 in DNA: TGTGCCAGCAGCCCGTTAGCGGGAGGGCCTAGCGAGCAGTACTTC.

The chain uses TRBV28 and TRBJ2-5, with a tentative D call TRBD2 (5 bases). Germline V gene lookup returns CDR1 MDHEN and CDR2 SYDVKM. This CDR3 contains 13 residues. V was clipped by 3 bases and J by 2 bases, with 7 bases between them. In DNA, the CDR3 is TGTGCCAGCAGTTTGGACTCGCAAGAGACCCAGTACTTC. Amino acids: CASSLDSQETQYF.

The rearrangement uses TRBV14 and TRBJ2-3, with 9 bases fitting TRBD2. CDR3 length: 14 residues. V gave up 4 bases and J gave up 2 bases; unmatched junction bases: 1. The germline CDR1 and CDR2 sequences are SGHDN and FVKESK. The CDR3 protein is CASSRLADTDTQYF. For the CDR3, the DNA is TGTGCCAGCAGCCGACTAGCGGACACAGATACGCAGTATTTT.

The chain links TRBV21-1 to TRBJ2-5; TRBD2 is the table's D call and was not checked against the DNA. TRBV21-1 constitutes a pseudogene. This CDR3 is 15 amino acids long. The CDR3 DNA is TGTGCCAGCAGCAAACGGACTAGCGGGGAAGAGACCCAGTACTTC. Its translation: CASSKRTSGEETQYF.

The chain carries TRBV10-3 and TRBJ1-1; 7 bases match TRBD1. Losses at the gene ends were 4 bases for V and 8 bases for J; bases not matched to a gene: 4. CDR1 and CDR2 (germline): ENHRY, SYGVKD. This CDR3 is built from 12 residues. CDR3 amino acids: CAISGGQTEAFF. The DNA for the CDR3 is TGTGCCATCAGTGGGGGACAGACAGAAGCTTTCTTT.

The CDR3 loop reads CASSEWGQDLNGYTF. The CDR3 DNA follows: TGTGCCAGCAGTGAATGGGGACAGGACCTTAACGGCTACACCTTC. This rearrangement joins TRBV2 to TRBJ1-2; 8 nucleotides match TRBD1. J gave up 8 bases and V 2 bases, and 10 bases lay outside the gene matches. Germline-derived CDR1 and CDR2 are SNHLY and FYNNEI. The CDR3 runs to 15 residues. Filled out from reference TRBV2 and TRBJ1-2, the complete variable domain reads EPEVTQTPSHQVTQMGQEVILRCVPISNHLYFYWYRQILGQKVEFLVSFYNNEISEKSEIFDDQFSVERPDGSNFTLKIRSTKLEDSAMYFCASSEWGQDLNGYTFGSGTRLTVV.

The CDR3 nucleotides read TGTGCCAGCAGCCGCGAACAGGGTCACATTAATTCACCCCTCCACTTT. Translated, it gives CASSREQGHINSPLHF. The chain has TRBV27 and TRBJ1-6; TRBD1 might be the D (6 bases). The CDR3 is made up of 16 amino acids. The V end lost 6 bases, the J end lost 6 bases, and 18 bases lay between the germline ends. Germline loops: CDR1 MNHEY, CDR2 SMNVEV (reference sequence).